The source of this T cell receptor (beta chain) is a study of identical twins. Overall study findings and caveats: Excess sharing between twins was weaker in beta out-of-frame sequences.

Template switching, a step in the protocol, added a universal primer site, and cDNA carried unique molecular identifiers. TCRdb re-derived calls from the 5' RACE reads in MiXCR, one entry per CDR3 protein. The sample yields 700,000 or so distinct CDR3 sequences, over 8.5% seen once. This clonotype appeared many times. Antigen unknown. In addition, the sample was reused for a study of yellow fever vaccine responses in identical twins.

This TCR derives from a woman aged 18-35 years in good health. The sequenced sample was PBMCs.

The CDR3 is CAIMPDPRNTEAFF. The CDR3 DNA is TGTGCCATCATGCCAGACCCGAGGAACACTGAAGCTTTCTTT. The chain recombines TRBV10-3 with TRBJ1-1; D unclear. V lost 7 bases and J lost 1, with 13 bases in between. CDR1 is ENHRY, CDR2 SYGVKD, per germline. The CDR3 sequence is 14 residues long.